This TCR beta chain is drawn from a study of T cell changes during pregnancy in multiple sclerosis. CDR3 size: 13 residues. Per germline, CDR1 GTSNPN and CDR2 SVGIG (reference sequence). J lost 0 bases, V lost 3 bases, and 2 bases had no gene match. Method: immunoSEQ multiplex PCR; TCRdb's copy keeps in-frame clones and lacks some. The sample includes around 20,000 clones, over 70% of them seen just once. This sample comprised CD8+ T cells from peripheral blood mononuclear cells, obtained after pregnancy. The TCR sequence derives from a female donor in good health, enrolled as a control in a pregnancy study. This rearrangement joins TRBV30 to TRBJ2-7; 7 bases are a match to TRBD1. The CDR3 region has the DNA TGTGCCTGGAGCCCAGGGGGCTCCTACGAGCAGTACTTC. It encodes CAWSPGGSYEQYF.